A selection of T cell receptor beta chains follows, all from one sample in a study of blood T cell repertoires in COVID-19. The data were produced by immunoSEQ multiplex PCR, yet TCRdb's version contains in-frame clones alone and is incomplete. The table shows 130,000 to 150,000 clones, with 87% occurring only once. Specimen: peripheral blood. These receptors were obtained from a man aged 45-65 years who had recovered from COVID-19. Both conserved end residues are part of each CDR3. Fields, in order: clone size, D gene, J gene, V gene, CDR3 protein, CDR3 DNA. D genes are given only for firm matches. The listing skips clone size in some rows; elsewhere it reads once, few, many or a size class.

>.|TRBD2|TRBJ2-1|TRBV11-2
CASSQERGASSEQFF
TGTGCCAGCAGCCAGGAGCGGGGGGCAAGTTCTGAGCAGTTCTTC
>.|.|TRBJ2-1|TRBV19
CASQMSRSYNEQFF
TGTGCCAGTCAAATGTCCAGGTCCTACAATGAGCAGTTCTTC
>few|.|TRBJ2-7|TRBV5-1
CASSIEYEQYF
TGCGCCAGCAGCATAGAATACGAGCAGTACTTC
>.|.|TRBJ2-7|TRBV5-1
CASSRDISYEQYF
TGCGCCAGCAGCCGGGACATCTCCTACGAGCAGTACTTC
>once|.|TRBJ1-2|TRBV5-1
CASSLGQDYYGYTF
TGCGCCAGCAGCTTGGGGCAGGATTACTATGGCTACACCTTC
>.|.|TRBJ1-1|TRBV28
CASSHRGWTEAFF
TGTGCCAGCAGTCACCGAGGGTGGACTGAAGCTTTCTTT
>.|.|TRBJ2-4|TRBV30
CAWSVRVLAKNIQYF
TGTGCCTGGAGTGTACGCGTACTAGCCAAAAACATTCAGTACTTC
>.|.|TRBJ2-3|TRBV5-1
CASSLGQGGLDTDTQYF
TGCGCCAGCAGCTTGGGGCAGGGGGGACTCGACACAGATACGCAGTATTTT
>.|TRBD2|TRBJ2-5|TRBV5-1
CASSSTSGTETQYF
TGCGCCAGCAGCTCGACTAGCGGGACGGAGACCCAGTACTTC
>.|.|TRBJ1-4|TRBV25-1
CASSEFGNEKLFF
TGTGCCAGCAGTGAATTCGGTAATGAAAAACTGTTTTTT
>.|TRBD1|TRBJ2-5|TRBV9
CASSAGQGGGPETQYF
TGTGCCAGCAGCGCCGGACAGGGTGGAGGTCCCGAGACCCAGTACTTC
>few|TRBD2|TRBJ2-2|TRBV9
CASSVSLAGGRTGELFF
TGTGCCAGCAGCGTGAGCCTAGCGGGGGGTAGGACCGGGGAGCTGTTTTTT
>.|.|TRBJ1-5|TRBV6-1
CASSEIGQSNQPQHF
TGTGCCAGCAGTGAAATCGGACAGAGCAATCAGCCCCAGCATTTT
>.|TRBD2|TRBJ2-5|TRBV7-2
CASSLRLAGGETQYF
TGTGCCAGCAGCTTACGACTAGCGGGGGGAGAGACCCAGTACTTC
>once|.|TRBJ2-3|TRBV13
CASSLVARFIQDTQYF
TGTGCCAGCAGCTTAGTTGCCAGGTTCATTCAAGATACGCAGTATTTT
>.|.|TRBJ1-1|TRBV2
CASAVQAPSEAFF
TGTGCCAGCGCAGTTCAGGCCCCAAGTGAAGCTTTCTTT
>once|.|TRBJ2-1|TRBV9
CASSVETIPYNEQFF
TGTGCCAGCAGCGTAGAAACAATTCCCTACAATGAGCAGTTCTTC